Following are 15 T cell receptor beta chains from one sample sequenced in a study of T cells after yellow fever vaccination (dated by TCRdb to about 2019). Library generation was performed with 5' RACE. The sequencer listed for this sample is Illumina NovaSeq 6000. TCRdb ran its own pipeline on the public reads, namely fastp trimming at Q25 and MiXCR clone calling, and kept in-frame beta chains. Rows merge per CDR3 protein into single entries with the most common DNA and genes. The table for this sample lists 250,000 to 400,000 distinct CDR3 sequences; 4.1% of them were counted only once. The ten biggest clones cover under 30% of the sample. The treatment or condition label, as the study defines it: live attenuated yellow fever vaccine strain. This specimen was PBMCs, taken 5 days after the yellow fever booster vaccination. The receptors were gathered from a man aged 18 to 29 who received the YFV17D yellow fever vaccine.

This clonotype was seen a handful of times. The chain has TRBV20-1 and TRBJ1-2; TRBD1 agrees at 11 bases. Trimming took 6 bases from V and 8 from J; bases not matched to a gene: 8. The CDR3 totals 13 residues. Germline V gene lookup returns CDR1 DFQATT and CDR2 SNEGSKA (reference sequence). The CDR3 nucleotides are TGCAGTGCCAGGGAATGGACAGGGGGCGGCTACACCTTC. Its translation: CSAREWTGGGYTF.

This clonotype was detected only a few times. DNA for the CDR3: TGCGCCAGCAGCCAAGGCCGCAGAGGAGATACGCAGTATTTT. Its translation is CASSQGRRGDTQYF. This chain joins TRBV4-1 and TRBJ2-3; D is ambiguous. Trimming cost V 1 base and J 5 bases, with 10 bases left between them. Germline values: CDR1 MGHRA, CDR2 YSYEKL. The CDR3 runs to 14 residues.

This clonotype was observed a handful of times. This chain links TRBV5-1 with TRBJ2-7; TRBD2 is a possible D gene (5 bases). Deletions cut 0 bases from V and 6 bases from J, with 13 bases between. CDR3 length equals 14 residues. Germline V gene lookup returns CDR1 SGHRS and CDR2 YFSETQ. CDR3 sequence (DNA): TGCGCCAGCAGCTTGGTGTCGGGTAGCGCCGAGCAGTACTTC. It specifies CASSLVSGSAEQYF.

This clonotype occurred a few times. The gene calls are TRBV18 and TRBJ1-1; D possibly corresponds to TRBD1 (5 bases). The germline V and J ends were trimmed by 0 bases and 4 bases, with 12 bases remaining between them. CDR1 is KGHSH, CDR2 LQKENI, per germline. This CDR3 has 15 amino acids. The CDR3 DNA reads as TGTGCCAGCTCACCACCTGAAGGGGCGCGCACTGAAGCTTTCTTT. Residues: CASSPPEGARTEAFF. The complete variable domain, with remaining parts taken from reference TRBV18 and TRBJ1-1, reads NAGVMQNPRHLVRRRGQEARLRCSPMKGHSHVYWYRQLPEEGLKFMVYLQKENIIDESGMPKERFSAEFPKEGPSILRIQQVVRGDSAAYFCASSPPEGARTEAFFGQGTRLTVV.

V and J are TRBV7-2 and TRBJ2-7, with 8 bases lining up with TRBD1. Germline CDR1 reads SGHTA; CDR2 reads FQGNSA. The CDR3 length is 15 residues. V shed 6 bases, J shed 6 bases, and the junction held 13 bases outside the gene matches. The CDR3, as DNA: TGTGCCAGCAGTTCCATCGGGCAGGGGGCGAGCGAGCAGTACTTC. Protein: CASSSIGQGASEQYF.

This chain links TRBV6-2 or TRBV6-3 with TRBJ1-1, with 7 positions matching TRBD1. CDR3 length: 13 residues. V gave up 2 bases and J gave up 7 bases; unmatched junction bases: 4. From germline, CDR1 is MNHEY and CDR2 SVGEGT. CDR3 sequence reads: CASSYRGQLEAFF. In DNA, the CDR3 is TGTGCCAGCAGTTACAGGGGACAGCTTGAAGCTTTCTTT.

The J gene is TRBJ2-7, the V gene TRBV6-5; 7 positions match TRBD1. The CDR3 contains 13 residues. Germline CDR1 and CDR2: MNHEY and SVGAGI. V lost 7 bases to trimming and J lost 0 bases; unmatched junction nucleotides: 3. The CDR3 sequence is CASNRQGSYEQYF. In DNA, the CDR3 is TGTGCCAGCAATAGACAGGGCTCCTACGAGCAGTACTTC.

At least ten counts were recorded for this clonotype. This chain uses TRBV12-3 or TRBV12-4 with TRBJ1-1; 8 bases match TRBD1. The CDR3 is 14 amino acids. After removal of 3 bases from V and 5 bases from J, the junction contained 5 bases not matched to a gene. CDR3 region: CASSLVTGGTEAFF. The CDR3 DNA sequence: TGTGCCAGCAGTTTGGTAACAGGGGGGACTGAAGCTTTCTTT.

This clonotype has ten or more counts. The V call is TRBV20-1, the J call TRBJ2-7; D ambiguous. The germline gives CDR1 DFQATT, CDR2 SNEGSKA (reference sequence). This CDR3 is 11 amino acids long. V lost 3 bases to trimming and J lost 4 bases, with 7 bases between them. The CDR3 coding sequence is TGCAGTGCTAGCCCCGAATACGAGCAGTACTTC. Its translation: CSASPEYEQYF.

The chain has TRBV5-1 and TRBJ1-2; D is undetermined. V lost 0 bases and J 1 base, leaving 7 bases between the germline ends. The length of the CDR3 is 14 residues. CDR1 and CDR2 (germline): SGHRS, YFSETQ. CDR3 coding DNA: TGCGCCAGCAGCTTGGAGTCCTATAACTATGGCTACACCTTC. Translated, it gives CASSLESYNYGYTF.

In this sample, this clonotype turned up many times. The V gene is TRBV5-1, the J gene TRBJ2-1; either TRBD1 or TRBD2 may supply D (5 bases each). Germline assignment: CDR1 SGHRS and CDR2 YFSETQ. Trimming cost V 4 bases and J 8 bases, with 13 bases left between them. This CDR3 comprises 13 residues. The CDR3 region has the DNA TGCGCCAGCAGCCCCCACGGGGCCGATGAGCAGTTCTTC. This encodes CASSPHGADEQFF.

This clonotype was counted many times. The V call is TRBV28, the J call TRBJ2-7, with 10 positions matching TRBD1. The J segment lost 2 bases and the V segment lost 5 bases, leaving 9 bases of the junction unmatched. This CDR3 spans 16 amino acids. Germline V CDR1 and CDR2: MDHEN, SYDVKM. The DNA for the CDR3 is TGTGCCAGCAGTGGCGGTCGGGGGACAGGGGCCTACGAGCAGTACGTC. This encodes CASSGGRGTGAYEQYV.

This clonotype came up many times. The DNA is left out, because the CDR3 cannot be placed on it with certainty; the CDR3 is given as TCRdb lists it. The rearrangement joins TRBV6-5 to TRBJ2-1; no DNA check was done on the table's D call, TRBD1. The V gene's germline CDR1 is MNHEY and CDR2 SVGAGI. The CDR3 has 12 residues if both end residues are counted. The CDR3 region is CASSTSGAEQFF.

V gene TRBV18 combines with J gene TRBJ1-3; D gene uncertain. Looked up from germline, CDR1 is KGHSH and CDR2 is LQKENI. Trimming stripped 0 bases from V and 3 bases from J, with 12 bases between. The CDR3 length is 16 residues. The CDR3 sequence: CASSPPGGVDGNTIYF. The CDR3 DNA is TGTGCCAGCTCACCACCTGGCGGGGTTGATGGAAACACCATATATTTT.

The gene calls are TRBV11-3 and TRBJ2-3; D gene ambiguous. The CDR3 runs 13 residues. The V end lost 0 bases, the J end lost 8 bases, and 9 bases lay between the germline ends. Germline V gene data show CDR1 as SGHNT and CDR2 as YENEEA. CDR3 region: CASSLDEFRTQYF. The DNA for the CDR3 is TGTGCCAGCAGCTTAGATGAGTTCCGTACGCAGTATTTT.